This TCR beta chain was observed in a study of blood T cell repertoires in COVID-19. Trimming removed 5 bases at V and 3 bases at J, with 13 bases between. CDR1 is SGHVS, CDR2 FQNEAQ, per germline. This CDR3 has 14 residues. Sequencing used immunoSEQ multiplex PCR; TCRdb keeps in-frame clones, though not all of them. The sample shows about 220,000 clones, approximately 83% of them seen only once. The sequence was collected from a woman aged 40-49 years with acute COVID-19. Sequenced material: PBMCs or T cells enriched from blood (not recorded which). The V gene is TRBV7-8, the J gene TRBJ1-2; D is unclear. CDR3 nucleotides: TGTGCCAGCAGCCCCTCCGGGAGGTACTATGGCTACACCTTC. Translation: CASSPSGRYYGYTF.